This entry lists 30 T cell receptor beta chains sequenced from one sample in a study of shared clonotypes between healthy human individuals. As defined, naive CD8 cells were CD45RO-negative and positively selected for CCR7, with terminally differentiated effector memory CD45RA+ cells excluded. Repertoires were generated with immunoSEQ multiplex PCR, while TCRdb's copy carries only in-frame clones and drops some. The top ten clones hold 1.5% to 2% of a sample with approximately 2,200,000 clones, approximately 94% of them seen once. The sample taken for sequencing was naive CD8+ T cells from PBMCs. These TCRs come from a young man in good health. Some clones in this sample may be carry-over from other donors' samples.

CDR3: CASSLGGRWETQYF. The CDR3 nucleotides are TGTGCCAGCAGCTTAGGGGGGCGCTGGGAAACCCAGTACTTC. The genes are TRBV11-2 and TRBJ2-5; the D gene is possibly TRBD1 (6 bases). The CDR3 extends over 14 amino acids. V dropped 1 base and J dropped 8 bases, with 14 bases sitting between them. Germline V gene lookup returns CDR1 SGHAT and CDR2 FQNNGV.

This chain uses TRBV18 with TRBJ2-5; TRBD1 matches 7 bases. Unmatched junction bases numbered 4, after V lost 1 base and J lost 5 bases. This CDR3 spans 14 amino acids. From germline, CDR1 is KGHSH and CDR2 LQKENI. In nucleotides, the CDR3 is TGTGCCAGCTCACCACGACAGGGCAGGGAGACCCAGTACTTC. The encoded protein is CASSPRQGRETQYF. Full variable domain (missing parts from reference TRBV18 and TRBJ2-5): NAGVMQNPRHLVRRRGQEARLRCSPMKGHSHVYWYRQLPEEGLKFMVYLQKENIIDESGMPKERFSAEFPKEGPSILRIQQVVRGDSAAYFCASSPRQGRETQYFGPGTRLLVL.

The V call is TRBV9, the J call TRBJ2-7, with D uncertain. Looked up from germline, CDR1 is SGDLS and CDR2 is YYNGEE. CDR3 length: 13 amino acids. V lost 0 bases to trimming and J lost 3 bases, with 7 bases between them. The CDR3 is CASSVDVDYEQYF. CDR3 nucleotides: TGTGCCAGCAGCGTAGATGTTGACTACGAGCAGTACTTC.

This chain uses TRBV27 with TRBJ1-1, with D possibly TRBD1 on 5 matching bases. V was clipped by 1 base and J by 1 base, with 13 bases between them. The CDR3 contains 16 residues. CDR1 is MNHEY and CDR2 is SMNVEV in the germline V gene (reference sequence). CDR3 in amino acids: CASSLFGRGKNTEAFF. The DNA for the CDR3 is TGTGCCAGCAGTTTATTTGGGCGGGGGAAGAACACTGAAGCTTTCTTT.

This chain joins TRBV28 and TRBJ1-1; weak D call: TRBD1 (5 bases). The CDR3 spans 15 residues. From germline, CDR1 is MDHEN and CDR2 SYDVKM. Trimming stripped 2 bases from V and 7 bases from J, with 17 bases between. In nucleotides, the CDR3 is TGTGCCAGCAGTTTAACTGTTGGACAAAAAGATGAAGCTTTCTTT. This sequence encodes CASSLTVGQKDEAFF.

CDR3 sequence reads: CASSETSGGGYEQYF. DNA for the CDR3: TGCGCCAGCAGCGAGACTAGCGGAGGCGGCTACGAGCAGTACTTC. The J gene is TRBJ2-7, the V gene TRBV5-1; 9 bases are a match to TRBD2. The germline V gene has CDR1 SGHRS and CDR2 YFSETQ. J gave up 3 bases and V 4 bases, and 8 bases lay outside the gene matches. The CDR3 loop spans 15 amino acids.

V gene TRBV15 combines with J gene TRBJ2-7, with a tentative D call TRBD1 (5 bases). The CDR3 extends over 16 amino acids. V was shortened by 4 bases and J by 5 bases, with 21 bases between the two germline ends. Germline CDR1 and CDR2: LNHNV and YYDKDF (reference sequence). The DNA of the CDR3 is TGTGCCACCAGCATGTATGTTCAGGGCGCAGGTAACGAGCAGTACTTC. Protein product: CATSMYVQGAGNEQYF.

Here the CDR3 DNA reads TGTGCCACCTCCCGCGGATGGCCGGGGATCACAGAACAGGTCGGCAATCAGCCCCAGCATTTT. Protein product: CATSRGWPGITEQVGNQPQHF. The V and J genes are TRBV15 and TRBJ1-5; weak D call: TRBD1 (5 bases). This CDR3 is built from 21 residues. The V and J ends lost 8 bases and 2 bases respectively, with 34 bases between them. Germline V lookup: CDR1 LNHNV, CDR2 YYDKDF (reference sequence).

The chain links TRBV21-1 to TRBJ2-7; no check of the table's D call, TRBD1, against the DNA was made. TRBV21-1 is a pseudogene segment. The CDR3 spans 16 residues. The CDR3 spells CASSIASQGPPREQYF. The DNA of the CDR3 is TGTGCCAGCAGCATAGCGTCACAGGGCCCTCCAAGGGAGCAGTACTTC.

The chain is built from TRBV2 and TRBJ1-2, with 7 bases identical to TRBD1. The CDR3 contains 12 residues. V lost 8 bases and J lost 8; bases outside the gene matches: 8. Germline CDR1 is SNHLY and CDR2 is FYNNEI. The CDR3: CASGWDSNGYTF. The CDR3 coding sequence is TGTGCCAGCGGTTGGGACAGTAACGGCTACACCTTC.

The chain joins TRBV28 to TRBJ1-2; D is ambiguous. The ends were cut back, 2 bases at V and 6 bases at J, with 13 bases in the middle. The CDR3 consists of 14 residues. The germline gives CDR1 MDHEN, CDR2 SYDVKM. Here the CDR3 reads CASSLTSTYHGYTF. The CDR3 region has the DNA TGTGCCAGCAGTTTAACGTCTACCTATCATGGCTACACCTTC.

This rearrangement joins TRBV29-1 to TRBJ1-1; D ambiguous. The CDR3 covers 13 residues. Germline V CDR1 and CDR2: SQVTM, ANQGSEA. V lost 5 bases, J lost 1 base, and 11 bases lay in between. The CDR3 is CSVIWAANTEAFF. In DNA, the CDR3 is TGCAGCGTTATTTGGGCGGCGAACACTGAAGCTTTCTTT.

The table lists this clone with a count of one. This sequence joins TRBV11-2 and TRBJ2-1, with TRBD2 matching over 8 bases. The CDR3 sequence is 15 residues long. Germline V gives CDR1 SGHAT, CDR2 FQNNGV. V was clipped by 5 bases and J by 8 bases; unmatched bases: 11. The CDR3 nucleotides are TGTGCCAGCAGCCGGGACGGGAGGGCCCGGTATGAGCAGTTCTTC. Translated, it gives CASSRDGRARYEQFF.

This chain connects TRBV6-1 to TRBJ2-7; D remains ambiguous. The CDR3 has 16 amino acids. Trimming took 0 bases from V and 0 from J, leaving 12 bases between them. Germline values: CDR1 MNHNS, CDR2 SASEGT. Here the CDR3 reads CASSEAGFKVSYEQYF. DNA of the CDR3: TGTGCCAGCAGTGAAGCAGGGTTTAAGGTCTCCTACGAGCAGTACTTC.

This rearrangement joins TRBV13 to TRBJ2-2; D remains unclear. Trimming took 2 bases from V and 6 from J, leaving 10 bases between them. Germline V CDR1 and CDR2: PRHDT, FYEKMQ (reference sequence). The CDR3 contains 14 residues. CDR3 coding DNA: TGTGCCAGCAGCTTACGTCTTGACCCCGGGGAGCTGTTTTTT. Amino acid sequence: CASSLRLDPGELFF.

The chain joins TRBV6-4 to TRBJ2-1, with 7 nucleotides matching TRBD2. V shed 7 bases and J 4 bases; nucleotides not matched to a gene: 25. CDR3 length equals 20 residues. Germline V gene lookup returns CDR1 MRHNA and CDR2 SNTAGT. The CDR3 here is CASIRQRGCSGLAEYNEQFF. DNA for the CDR3: TGTGCCAGCATCCGACAACGGGGATGCAGCGGGCTAGCGGAATACAATGAGCAGTTCTTC.

The rearrangement joins TRBV28 to TRBJ2-1; no clear D gene. Germline values: CDR1 MDHEN, CDR2 SYDVKM. Trimming removed 1 base at V and 8 bases at J, with 18 bases between. The CDR3 extends over 16 amino acids. This CDR3 reads CASSLYPGPSSDEQFF. For the CDR3, the DNA is TGTGCCAGCAGTTTATATCCAGGACCCTCTTCAGATGAGCAGTTCTTC.

On this clone itself: Other DNA sequences from this sample encode an identical CDR3 as well. V usage is TRBV7-9 and J usage is TRBJ1-1; no reliable D call. Germline CDR1 is SEHNR and CDR2 is FQNEAQ (reference sequence). The CDR3 spans 12 residues. Trimming left V 4 bases short and J 8 bases short, with 11 bases between. CDR3 coding DNA: TGTGCCAGCAGCTCTTCGGGCACCGAAGCTTTCTTT. Translating gives CASSSSGTEAFF.

The J gene is TRBJ1-2, the V gene TRBV6-5, with D possibly being TRBD1 (5 bases). V lost 2 bases to trimming and J lost 8 bases, with 21 bases between them. CDR3 length: 16 residues. Germline V gene sequence: CDR1 MNHEY, CDR2 SVGAGI. The CDR3 DNA follows: TGTGCCAGCAGTTACCGACCCCCCACGCCGGGACGGGGCTACACCTTC. Its protein product is CASSYRPPTPGRGYTF.

The chain combines TRBV7-2 with TRBJ2-1, with D possibly called TRBD1 or TRBD2 (5 bases each). Germline lookup yields CDR1 SGHTA and CDR2 FQGNSA. CDR3 length: 13 amino acids. V gave up 11 bases and J gave up 1 base, with 12 bases separating them. The CDR3 nucleotides are TGTGCCTCGGGGCAGGTTTCCTACAATGAGCAGTTCTTC. Its protein is CASGQVSYNEQFF.

The chain recombines TRBV27 with TRBJ2-1; D is unresolved. Germline V gives CDR1 MNHEY, CDR2 SMNVEV (reference sequence). The CDR3 runs 14 residues. The V end was cut by 8 bases, the J end by 5 bases, with 16 bases between. The CDR3 loop reads CASSLGLNNNEQFF. The CDR3 coding sequence is TGTGCCAGCTCCCTTGGGCTAAATAACAATGAGCAGTTCTTC.

This chain joins TRBV7-9 and TRBJ2-1; 9 positions agree with TRBD2. The CDR3 sequence is 16 residues long. CDR1 is SEHNR, CDR2 FQNEAQ, per germline (reference sequence). V trimming: 5 bases; J trimming: 3 bases; junction bases outside the gene matches: 8. The CDR3 DNA is TGTGCCAGCAGCGCAGTAGCGGGAGCGGTCTACAATGAGCAGTTCTTC. Protein product: CASSAVAGAVYNEQFF.

The chain combines TRBV7-6 with TRBJ2-7, with 9 bases fitting TRBD2. CDR3 length: 16 residues. The J segment lost 2 bases and the V segment lost 2 bases, leaving 7 bases of the junction unmatched. From germline, CDR1 is SGHVS and CDR2 FNYEAQ. The CDR3 region has the DNA TGTGCCAGCAGCTTAAAGGCTAGCGGGACGACCTACGAGCAGTACTTC. It is translated as CASSLKASGTTYEQYF.

The CDR3 sequence: CASSIRGTVDIYEQYF. The CDR3 region has the DNA TGTGCCAGCAGCATTCGGGGGACAGTGGACATATACGAGCAGTACTTC. The chain is built from TRBV11-2 and TRBJ2-7, with D perhaps matching TRBD1 (7 bases). This CDR3 region has 16 residues. The V and J ends lost 5 bases and 4 bases respectively, with 21 bases between them. The germline gives CDR1 SGHAT, CDR2 FQNNGV.

The rearrangement joins TRBV9 to TRBJ2-7; D is ambiguous. The V end lost 0 bases, the J end lost 9 bases, and 10 bases lay between the germline ends. There are 12 residues in the CDR3. CDR1 is SGDLS, CDR2 YYNGEE, per germline. The CDR3 nucleotides read TGTGCCAGCAGCGTAGGCGCGTCCGCGCAGTACTTC. Its translation is CASSVGASAQYF.

The chain recombines TRBV7-9 with TRBJ2-7, with D perhaps being TRBD1 or TRBD2 (5 bases each). Germline V CDR1 and CDR2: SEHNR, FQNEAQ (reference sequence). CDR3 size: 15 residues. V was pared by 5 bases and J by 6 bases, with 20 bases between. The CDR3 sequence: CASSKREGSLREQYF. Here the CDR3 DNA reads TGTGCCAGCAGCAAACGAGAGGGGAGCCTCCGCGAGCAGTACTTC.

The V and J genes are TRBV7-9 and TRBJ2-7, with a possible D match to TRBD2 (5 bases). This CDR3 comprises 13 residues. V dropped 3 bases and J dropped 3 bases, with 9 bases sitting between them. Germline CDR1 SEHNR, CDR2 FQNEAQ (reference sequence). The CDR3 DNA reads TGTGCCAGCAGCTTGACTACCAACTACGAGCAGTACTTC. Translation gives CASSLTTNYEQYF.

The gene calls are TRBV10-3 and TRBJ2-7, with D unresolved. Germline V gene sequence: CDR1 ENHRY, CDR2 SYGVKD. The CDR3 runs to 12 residues. The ends were cut back, 0 bases at V and 6 bases at J, with 6 bases in the middle. The CDR3 nucleotides read TGTGCCATCAGTGAGTCGTTGATCGAGCAGTACTTC. Its translation is CAISESLIEQYF.

The CDR3 region has the DNA TGTGCCACCAGCGGGGCAGGGAGCCTTAGGGAGCAGTACTTC. Amino acid sequence: CATSGAGSLREQYF. This rearrangement joins TRBV15 to TRBJ2-7; D tentatively fits TRBD1 or TRBD2 (5 bases each). The CDR3 has 14 residues. Trimming cost V 5 bases and J 7 bases, with 18 bases left between them. The germline CDR1 and CDR2 sequences are LNHNV and YYDKDF (reference sequence).

J is TRBJ2-7 and V is TRBV6-5; possibly TRBD2 for D (6 bases). The length of the CDR3 is 13 residues. The V end lost 6 bases, the J end lost 3 bases, and 12 bases lay between the germline ends. The germline V gene has CDR1 MNHEY and CDR2 SVGAGI. The CDR3 sequence: CASRGDLDYEQYF. The CDR3 DNA reads TGTGCCAGCAGGGGGGACTTAGACTACGAGCAGTACTTC.